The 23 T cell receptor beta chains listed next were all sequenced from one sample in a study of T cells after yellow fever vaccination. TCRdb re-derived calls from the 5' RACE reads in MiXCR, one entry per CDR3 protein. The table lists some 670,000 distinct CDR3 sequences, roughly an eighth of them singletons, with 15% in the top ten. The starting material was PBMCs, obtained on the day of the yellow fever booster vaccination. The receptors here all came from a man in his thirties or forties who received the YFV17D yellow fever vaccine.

The CDR3 spells CSARLSFYEQYF. In DNA, the CDR3 is TGCAGTGCTAGGTTGTCTTTTTACGAGCAGTACTTC. J is TRBJ2-7 and V is TRBV20-1; D gene unclear. CDR1 is DFQATT, CDR2 SNEGSKA, per germline (reference sequence). V was cut by 3 bases and J by 4 bases, with 10 bases left in between. The CDR3 is 12 amino acids.

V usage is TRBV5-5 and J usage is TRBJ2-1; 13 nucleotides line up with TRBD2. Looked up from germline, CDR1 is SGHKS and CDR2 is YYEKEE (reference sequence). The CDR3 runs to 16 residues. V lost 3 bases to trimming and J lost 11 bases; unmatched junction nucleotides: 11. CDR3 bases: TGTGCCAGCAGCTCGCCCCCCGGGACTAGCGGGAATCAGCAGTTCTTC. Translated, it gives CASSSPPGTSGNQQFF.

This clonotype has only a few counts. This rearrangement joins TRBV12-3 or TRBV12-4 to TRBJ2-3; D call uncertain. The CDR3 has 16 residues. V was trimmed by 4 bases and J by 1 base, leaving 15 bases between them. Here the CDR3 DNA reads TGTGCCAGCAGTTCAGGCCGCGCGCCAGGCACAGATACGCAGTATTTT. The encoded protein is CASSSGRAPGTDTQYF.

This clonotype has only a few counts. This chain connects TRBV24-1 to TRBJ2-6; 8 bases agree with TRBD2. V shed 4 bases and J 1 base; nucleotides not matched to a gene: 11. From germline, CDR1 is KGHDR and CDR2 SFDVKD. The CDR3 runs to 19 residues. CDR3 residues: CATSDGGASAFSGANVLTF. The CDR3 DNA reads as TGTGCCACCAGTGACGGGGGGGCGTCAGCCTTTTCTGGGGCCAACGTCCTGACTTTC.

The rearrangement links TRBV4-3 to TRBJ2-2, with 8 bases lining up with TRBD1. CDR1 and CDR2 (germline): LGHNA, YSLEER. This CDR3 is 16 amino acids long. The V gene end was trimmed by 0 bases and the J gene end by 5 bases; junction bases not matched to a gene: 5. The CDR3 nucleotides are TGCGCCAGCAGCCAAGACAGGGGGCGCTTAACCGGGGAGCTGTTTTTT. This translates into CASSQDRGRLTGELFF.

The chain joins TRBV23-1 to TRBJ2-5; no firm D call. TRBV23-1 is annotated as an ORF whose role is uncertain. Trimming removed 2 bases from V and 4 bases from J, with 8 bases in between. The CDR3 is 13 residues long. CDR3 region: CASSQKGGETQYF. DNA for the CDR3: TGCGCCAGCAGTCAAAAGGGTGGAGAGACCCAGTACTTC.

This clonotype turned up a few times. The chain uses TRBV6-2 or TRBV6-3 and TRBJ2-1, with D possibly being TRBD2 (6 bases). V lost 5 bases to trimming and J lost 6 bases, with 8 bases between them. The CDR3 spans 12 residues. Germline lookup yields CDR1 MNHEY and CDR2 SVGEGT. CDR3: CASSRLVNEQFF. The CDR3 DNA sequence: TGTGCCAGCAGTCGACTAGTCAATGAGCAGTTCTTC.

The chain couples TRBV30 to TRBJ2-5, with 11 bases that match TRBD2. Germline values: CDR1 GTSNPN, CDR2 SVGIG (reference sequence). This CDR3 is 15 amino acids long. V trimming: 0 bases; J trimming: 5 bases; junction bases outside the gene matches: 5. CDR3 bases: TGTGCCTGGAGTGTACTAGCGGGAGTCGGGGAGACCCAGTACTTC. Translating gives CAWSVLAGVGETQYF.

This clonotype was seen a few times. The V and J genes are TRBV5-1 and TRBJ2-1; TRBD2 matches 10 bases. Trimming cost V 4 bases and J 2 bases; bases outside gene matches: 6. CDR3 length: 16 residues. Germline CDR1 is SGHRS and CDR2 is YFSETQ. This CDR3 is CASSVIAGGTYNEQFF. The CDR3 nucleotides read TGCGCCAGCAGCGTAATAGCGGGAGGCACCTACAATGAGCAGTTCTTC.

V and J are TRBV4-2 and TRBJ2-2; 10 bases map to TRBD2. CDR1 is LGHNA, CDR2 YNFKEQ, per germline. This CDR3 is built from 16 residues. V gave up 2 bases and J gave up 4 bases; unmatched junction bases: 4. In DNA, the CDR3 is TGTGCCAGCAGCCAATCACTAGCGGGGAGCACCGGGGAGCTGTTTTTT. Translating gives CASSQSLAGSTGELFF.

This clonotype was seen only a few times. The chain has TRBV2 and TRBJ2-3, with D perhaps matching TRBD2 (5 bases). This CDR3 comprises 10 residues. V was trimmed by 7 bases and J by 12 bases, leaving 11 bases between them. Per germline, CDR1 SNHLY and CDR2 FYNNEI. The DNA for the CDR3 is TGTGCCAGCAATCTACTAGAACAGTATTTT. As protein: CASNLLEQYF.

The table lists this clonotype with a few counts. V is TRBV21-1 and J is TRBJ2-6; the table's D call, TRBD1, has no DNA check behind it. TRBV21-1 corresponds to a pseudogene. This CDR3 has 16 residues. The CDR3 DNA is TGTGCCAGCAGGGGGCGCCCCCCGCCTGGGGCCAACGTCCTGACTTTC. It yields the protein CASRGRPPPGANVLTF.

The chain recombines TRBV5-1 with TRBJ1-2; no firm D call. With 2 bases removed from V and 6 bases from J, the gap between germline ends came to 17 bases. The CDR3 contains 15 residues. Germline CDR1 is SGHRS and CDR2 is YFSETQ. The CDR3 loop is CASSFDQTHMHGYTF. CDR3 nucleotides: TGCGCCAGCAGCTTTGACCAGACACATATGCATGGCTACACCTTC.

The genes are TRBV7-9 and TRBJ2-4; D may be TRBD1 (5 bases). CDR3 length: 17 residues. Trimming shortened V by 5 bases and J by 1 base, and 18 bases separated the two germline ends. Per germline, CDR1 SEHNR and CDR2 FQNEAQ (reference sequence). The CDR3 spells CASSDVFGAVAKNIQYF. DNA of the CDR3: TGTGCCAGCAGCGATGTGTTTGGGGCGGTGGCCAAAAACATTCAGTACTTC.

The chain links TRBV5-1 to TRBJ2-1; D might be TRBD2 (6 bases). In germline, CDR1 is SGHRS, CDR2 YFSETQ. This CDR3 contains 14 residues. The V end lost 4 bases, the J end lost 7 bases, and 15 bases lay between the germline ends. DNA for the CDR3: TGCGCCAGCAGCCTCAGTGGAGGGCGGAATGAGCAGTTCTTC. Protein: CASSLSGGRNEQFF. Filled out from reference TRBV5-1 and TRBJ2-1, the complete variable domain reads KAGVTQTPRYLIKTRGQQVTLSCSPISGHRSVSWYQQTPGQGLQFLFEYFSETQRNKGNFPGRFSGRQFSNSRSEMNVSTLELGDSALYLCASSLSGGRNEQFFGPGTRLTVL.

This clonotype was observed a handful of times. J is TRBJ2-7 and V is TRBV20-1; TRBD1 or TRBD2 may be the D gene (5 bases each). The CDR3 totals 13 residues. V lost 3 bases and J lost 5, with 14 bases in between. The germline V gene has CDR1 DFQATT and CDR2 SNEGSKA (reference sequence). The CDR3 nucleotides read TGCAGTGCTAGGGATCCAGGGACCCACGAGCAGTACTTC. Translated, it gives CSARDPGTHEQYF.

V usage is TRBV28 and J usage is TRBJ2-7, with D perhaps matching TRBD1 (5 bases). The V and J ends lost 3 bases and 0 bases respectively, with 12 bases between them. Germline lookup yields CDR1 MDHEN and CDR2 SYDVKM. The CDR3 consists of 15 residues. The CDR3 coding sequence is TGTGCCAGCAGTTTTGACAGCCTACTCTCCTACGAGCAGTACTTC. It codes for CASSFDSLLSYEQYF.

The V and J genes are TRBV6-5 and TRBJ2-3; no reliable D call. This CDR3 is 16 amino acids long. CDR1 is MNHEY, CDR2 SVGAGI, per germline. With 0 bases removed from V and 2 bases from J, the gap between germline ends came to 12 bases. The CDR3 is CASSYSVAGLTDTQYF. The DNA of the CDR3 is TGTGCCAGCAGTTACTCGGTCGCAGGTCTCACAGATACGCAGTATTTT.

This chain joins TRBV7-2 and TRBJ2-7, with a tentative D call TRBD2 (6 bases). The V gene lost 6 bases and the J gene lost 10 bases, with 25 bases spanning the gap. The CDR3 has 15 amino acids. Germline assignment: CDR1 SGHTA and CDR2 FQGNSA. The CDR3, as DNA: TGTGCCAGCAGTCCAAATAGCGGAACGGGAGTGGGTCAGTACTTC. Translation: CASSPNSGTGVGQYF.

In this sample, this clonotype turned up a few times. The CDR3 region has the DNA TGCGCCAGCAGCCAAGACTATCTAGCCAAAAACATTCAGTACTTC. Amino acid sequence: CASSQDYLAKNIQYF. The rearrangement links TRBV4-3 to TRBJ2-4; no reliable D call. This CDR3 has 15 amino acids. Germline CDR1 LGHNA, CDR2 YSLEER. The V gene lost 0 bases and the J gene lost 0 bases, with 6 bases spanning the gap.

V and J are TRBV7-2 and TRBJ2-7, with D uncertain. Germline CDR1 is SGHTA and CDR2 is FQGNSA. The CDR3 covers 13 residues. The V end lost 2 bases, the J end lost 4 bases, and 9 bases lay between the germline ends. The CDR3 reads CASSLSREYEQYF. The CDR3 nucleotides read TGTGCCAGCAGCTTAAGTAGAGAATACGAGCAGTACTTC.

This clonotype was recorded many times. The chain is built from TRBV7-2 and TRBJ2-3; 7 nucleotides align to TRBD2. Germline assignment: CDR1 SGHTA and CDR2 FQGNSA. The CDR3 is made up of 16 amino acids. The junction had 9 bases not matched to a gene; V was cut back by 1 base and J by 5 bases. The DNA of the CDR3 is TGTGCCAGCAGCTTAGTGGGAGCGGGGAGGGGAGATACGCAGTATTTT. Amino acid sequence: CASSLVGAGRGDTQYF.

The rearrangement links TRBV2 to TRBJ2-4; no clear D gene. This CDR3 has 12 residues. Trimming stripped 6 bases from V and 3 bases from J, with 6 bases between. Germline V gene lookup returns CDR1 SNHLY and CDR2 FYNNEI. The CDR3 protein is CASRVDKNIQYF. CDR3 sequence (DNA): TGTGCCAGCAGGGTGGACAAAAACATTCAGTACTTC. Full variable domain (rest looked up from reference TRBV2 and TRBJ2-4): EPEVTQTPSHQVTQMGQEVILRCVPISNHLYFYWYRQILGQKVEFLVSFYNNEISEKSEIFDDQFSVERPDGSNFTLKIRSTKLEDSAMYFCASRVDKNIQYFGAGTRLSVL.